This T cell receptor beta chain emerged from a study of naive and memory T cell subsets. Notes on the study in general: From naive to CM, EM and EMRA, diversity decreased and Gini increased. Clonotypes are single alpha or beta chains, not paired receptors.

V shed 3 bases and J shed 11 bases, with 9 bases lying between them. The CDR3 extends over 11 amino acids. An equimolar mix of two oligonucleotides served as the beta constant-region primer for TRBC1 and TRBC2. TCRdb analysed the UMI-ligation and nested PCR reads with MiXCR anew, one entry per CDR3 protein. The sample lists 130,000 to 150,000 distinct CDR3 sequences; about 18% were seen once. Only a few counts were recorded for this clonotype. What it binds is not known. Specimen: naive CD4+ T cells from blood. The chain joins TRBV12-3 or TRBV12-4 to TRBJ2-3; D gene uncertain. The clonotype was recovered from a human donor in good health. This chain's CDR3 is CASSLAEMQYF. Written as DNA, the CDR3 is TGTGCCAGCAGTTTGGCCGAGATGCAGTATTTT.